The present T cell receptor beta chain was sequenced within a study of blood T cell repertoires in COVID-19 (dated by TCRdb to 2020 to 2021). Background on the whole study: Samples from collaborators originated in the United States, Italy and Spain and spanned both the acute and convalescent phases of COVID-19. The prospective study material was composed of cDNA or gDNA derived from T cells, B-cell-depleted T cells, or PBMCs. The dataset comprised deeply sampled blood TCRbeta repertoires from subjects exposed to, actively infected with, or recovered from COVID-19. The repertoires were released in a freely available public database intended as a resource for research on the immune response to SARS-CoV-2. Samples were obtained from the ongoing ImmuneRACE study (first 160 participants) and from roughly 1,300 subjects provided by 6 global collaborators. Sample metadata almost always included a de-identified subject ID, COVID-19 status, age in years and sex. HLA class I and class II types, where available, came from metadata supplied by the sample provider rather than from assay-based typing. The full study reports these points: How much clinical and demographic metadata was included differed by source and by participant, and the metadata was provided uncurated.

Each collaborating institution followed its own protocols to collect whole blood in K2EDTA tubes. For TCRbeta analysis, collaborators shipped samples as frozen whole blood, isolated PBMCs, or DNA extracted from either of those sample types. The immunoSEQ Assay, a bias-controlled multiplex PCR, was used to amplify TCRbeta CDR3 regions from genomic DNA. The original methods were these. Nucleated cell counts per sample were estimated from amplification of reference gene primers within the assay. Sequence reads were collapsed and filtered to measure the absolute abundance of every unique TCRbeta CDR3 rearrangement. For each sample, productive Simpson clonality was calculated by taking the square root of Simpson's diversity index across productive rearrangements. TCRdb obtained this table from immuneACCESS and retained in-frame rearrangements with V and J assigned. These tables miss some clones; where compared with another copy, unresolved V genes account for less than half of the shortfall, and the remainder is unexplained. V and J calls and clone size are given by that table; D and trimming were obtained from the DNA. This sample is represented by approximately 38,000 clones; about 87% of them were singletons. The ten top clones hold 24% of the sample.

CDR1 and CDR2 are read off the germline V gene (reference sequence) as DFQATT and SNEGSKA. The CDR3 goes from the cysteine to the phenylalanine over 11 residues. Only CDR3 DNA is held: 33 bases, read in frame from base 1. Trimming takes 6 bases from V and 5 bases from J, and the germline ends sit 7 bases apart. Of note for this clone: Its antigen is currently not known. Per-base qualities were not stored, and no clone one base away is much larger.

Here the chain combines TRBV20-1 and TRBJ2-2; the D gene remains uncertain. The receptor was isolated from a man aged 45-65 years with active or convalescent COVID-19. Sequenced input: peripheral blood. The DNA reads as follows: TGCAGTGCCCAGGAAACCGGGGAGCTGTTTTTT. This encodes CSAQETGELFF.